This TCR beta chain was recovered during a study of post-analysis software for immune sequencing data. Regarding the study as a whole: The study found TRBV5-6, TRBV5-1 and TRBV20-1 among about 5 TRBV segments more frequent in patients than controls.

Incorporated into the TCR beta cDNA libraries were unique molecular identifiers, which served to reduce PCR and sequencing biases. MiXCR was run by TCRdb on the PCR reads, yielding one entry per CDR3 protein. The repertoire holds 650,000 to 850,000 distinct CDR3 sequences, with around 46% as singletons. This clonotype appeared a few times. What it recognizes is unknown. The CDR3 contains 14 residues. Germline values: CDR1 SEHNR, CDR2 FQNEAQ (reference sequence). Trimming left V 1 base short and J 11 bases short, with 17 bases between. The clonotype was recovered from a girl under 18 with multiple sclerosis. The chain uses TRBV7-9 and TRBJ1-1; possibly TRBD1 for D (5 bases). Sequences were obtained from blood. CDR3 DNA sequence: TGTGCCAGCAGCTTAGATTTAGGGGACCTGATCGCTTTCTTT. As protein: CASSLDLGDLIAFF.